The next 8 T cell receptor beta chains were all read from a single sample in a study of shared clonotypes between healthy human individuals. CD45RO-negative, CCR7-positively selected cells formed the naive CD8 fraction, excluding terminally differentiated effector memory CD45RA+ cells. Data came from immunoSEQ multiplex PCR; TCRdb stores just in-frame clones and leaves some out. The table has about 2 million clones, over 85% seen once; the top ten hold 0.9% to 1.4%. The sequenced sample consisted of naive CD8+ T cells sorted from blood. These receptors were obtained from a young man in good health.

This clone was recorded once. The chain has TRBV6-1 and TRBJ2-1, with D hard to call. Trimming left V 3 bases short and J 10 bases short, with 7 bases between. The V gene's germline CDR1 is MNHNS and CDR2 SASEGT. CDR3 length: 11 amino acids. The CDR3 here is CASSDMVEQFF. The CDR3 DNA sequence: TGTGCCAGCAGTGATATGGTCGAGCAGTTCTTC.

DNA of the CDR3: TGTGCCAGCAGCGTTTGGGACACCTCAGCGAATTCACCCCTCCACTTT. Its translation is CASSVWDTSANSPLHF. The chain is built from TRBV9 and TRBJ1-6, with D possibly being TRBD1 (6 bases). Germline CDR1 reads SGDLS; CDR2 reads YYNGEE. Trimming cost V 2 bases and J 7 bases, with 16 bases left between them. The CDR3 is made up of 16 amino acids.

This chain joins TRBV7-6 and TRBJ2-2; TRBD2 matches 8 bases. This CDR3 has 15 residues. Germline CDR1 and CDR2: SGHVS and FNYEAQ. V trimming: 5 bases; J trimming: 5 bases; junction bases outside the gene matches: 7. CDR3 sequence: CASSQGLVNTGELFF. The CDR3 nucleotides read TGTGCCAGCAGCCAGGGACTAGTAAATACCGGGGAGCTGTTTTTT.

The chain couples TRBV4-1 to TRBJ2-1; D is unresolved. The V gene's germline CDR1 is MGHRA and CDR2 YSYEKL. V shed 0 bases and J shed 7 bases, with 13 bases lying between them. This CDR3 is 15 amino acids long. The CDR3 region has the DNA TGCGCCAGCAGCCAAGAGGTGGGGATCGGGAATGAGCAGTTCTTC. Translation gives CASSQEVGIGNEQFF.

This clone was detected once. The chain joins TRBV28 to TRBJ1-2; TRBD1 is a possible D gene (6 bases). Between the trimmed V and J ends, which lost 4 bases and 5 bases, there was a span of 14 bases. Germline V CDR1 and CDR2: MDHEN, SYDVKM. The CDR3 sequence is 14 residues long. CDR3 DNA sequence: TGTGCCAGCAGTTCCTATCGGACAGATTATGGCTACACCTTC. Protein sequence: CASSSYRTDYGYTF.

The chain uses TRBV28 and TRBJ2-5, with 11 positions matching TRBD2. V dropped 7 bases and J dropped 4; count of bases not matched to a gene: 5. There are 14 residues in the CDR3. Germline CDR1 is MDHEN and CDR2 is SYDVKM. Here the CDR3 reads CASKLAGEGETQYF. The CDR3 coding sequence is TGTGCCAGCAAACTAGCGGGAGAGGGAGAGACCCAGTACTTC.

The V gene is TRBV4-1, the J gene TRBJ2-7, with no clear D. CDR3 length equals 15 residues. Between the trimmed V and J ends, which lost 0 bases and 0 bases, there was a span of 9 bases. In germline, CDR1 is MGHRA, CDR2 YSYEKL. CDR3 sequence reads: CASSQEASPSYEQYF. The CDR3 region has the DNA TGCGCCAGCAGCCAAGAGGCTAGTCCCTCCTACGAGCAGTACTTC.

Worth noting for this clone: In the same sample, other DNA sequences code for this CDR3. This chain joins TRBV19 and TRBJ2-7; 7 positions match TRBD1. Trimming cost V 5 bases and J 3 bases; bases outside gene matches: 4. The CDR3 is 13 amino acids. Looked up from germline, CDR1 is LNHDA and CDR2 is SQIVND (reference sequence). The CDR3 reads CASSPGQLYEQYF. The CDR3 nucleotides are TGTGCCAGTAGTCCGGGACAGCTCTACGAGCAGTACTTC. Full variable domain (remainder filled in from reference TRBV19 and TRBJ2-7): DGGITQSPKYLFRKEGQNVTLSCEQNLNHDAMYWYRQDPGQGLRLIYYSQIVNDFQKGDIAEGYSVSREKKESFPLTVTSAQKNPTAFYLCASSPGQLYEQYFGPGTRLTVT.